These 14 T cell receptor beta chains came from one sample sequenced in a study of blood T cell repertoires in COVID-19. The assay was immunoSEQ multiplex PCR, and TCRdb's table has in-frame clones only and misses some. The sample yields 250,000 or so clones, 86% seen once. Sequences were obtained from peripheral blood. The source of these receptors is a man at least 80 years old with acute or convalescent COVID-19.

CDR3 sequence: CASSLVGGAADTQYF. CDR3 DNA sequence: TGTGCCAGCAGCTTAGTGGGGGGGGCGGCAGATACGCAGTATTTT. The chain uses TRBV7-2 and TRBJ2-3; weak D call: TRBD2 (7 bases). In germline, CDR1 is SGHTA, CDR2 FQGNSA. V lost 1 base and J 4 bases, leaving 12 bases between the germline ends. The CDR3 loop spans 15 amino acids.

The chain couples TRBV2 to TRBJ2-4, with D uncertain. V was clipped by 6 bases and J by 6 bases, with 6 bases between them. Germline V gives CDR1 SNHLY, CDR2 FYNNEI. The CDR3 covers 11 residues. The CDR3 bases are TGTGCCAGCAGCCCCCTAAACATTCAGTACTTC. Translated: CASSPLNIQYF. Full variable domain (outside the CDR3, taken from reference TRBV2 and TRBJ2-4): EPEVTQTPSHQVTQMGQEVILRCVPISNHLYFYWYRQILGQKVEFLVSFYNNEISEKSEIFDDQFSVERPDGSNFTLKIRSTKLEDSAMYFCASSPLNIQYFGAGTRLSVL.

The rearrangement links TRBV6-5 to TRBJ1-1, with D hard to call. Trimming cost V 0 bases and J 8 bases, with 10 bases left between them. Germline V lookup: CDR1 MNHEY, CDR2 SVGAGI. The CDR3 spans 13 residues. CDR3 DNA: TGTGCCAGCAGTTACTCGACAAACCTAGAAGCTTTCTTT. Protein sequence: CASSYSTNLEAFF.

V is TRBV5-5 and J is TRBJ1-1; unclear D gene. Germline V gene sequence: CDR1 SGHKS, CDR2 YYEKEE (reference sequence). The CDR3 covers 13 residues. Deletions cut 4 bases from V and 13 bases from J, with 20 bases between. Here the CDR3 DNA reads TGTGCCAGCAGCCCCCTATTACAGAGCCCGGATTTCTTT. Amino acids: CASSPLLQSPDFF.

In this sample, this clone turned up a few times. The chain employs TRBV6-5 and TRBJ1-6, with TRBD1 as a possible D gene (5 bases). The germline CDR1 and CDR2 sequences are MNHEY and SVGAGI. CDR3 length equals 15 residues. Trimming left V 3 bases short and J 3 bases short, with 9 bases between. CDR3 loop: CASSYNRIYNSPLHF. In DNA, the CDR3 is TGTGCCAGCAGTTATAACAGGATCTATAATTCACCCCTCCACTTT.

The chain links TRBV7-2 to TRBJ2-5; tentatively, D is TRBD2 (5 bases). Trimming removed 3 bases at V and 2 bases at J, with 10 bases between. The CDR3 sequence is 14 residues long. Germline V gives CDR1 SGHTA, CDR2 FQGNSA. The CDR3 DNA reads TGTGCCAGCAGCTTGAGGGAGCTTCAAGAGACCCAGTACTTC. Its translation: CASSLRELQETQYF.

This clone has a handful of counts. The V and J genes are TRBV3-1 (or the pseudogene TRBV3-2) and TRBJ1-2; D unresolved. The CDR3 covers 11 residues. The germline V gene has CDR1 LGHDT and CDR2 YNNKEL (reference sequence). Trimming took off 8 bases at V and 3 bases at J, with 7 bases between the two ends. DNA of the CDR3: TGTGCCAGCTCGCGCGACTATGGCTACACCTTC. Translation: CASSRDYGYTF.

The chain employs TRBV7-2 and TRBJ2-1; D is unclear. CDR1 and CDR2 from the germline V gene are SGHTA and FQGNSA. V lost 2 bases to trimming and J lost 8 bases, with 13 bases between them. The CDR3 consists of 14 residues. CDR3 bases: TGTGCCAGCAGCTTAAGAGGAGCCGGTGATGAGCAGTTCTTC. Its protein is CASSLRGAGDEQFF.

The chain links TRBV28 to TRBJ1-2, with TRBD1 as a possible D gene (6 bases). CDR1 MDHEN and CDR2 SYDVKM come from the germline V gene. V lost 2 bases, J lost 4 bases, and 17 bases lay in between. The CDR3 sequence is 16 residues long. The CDR3: CASSLSLPGERYGYTF. DNA for the CDR3: TGTGCCAGCAGTTTAAGCCTCCCAGGGGAGCGCTATGGCTACACCTTC.

Only a few counts were recorded for this clone. The rearrangement joins TRBV2 to TRBJ2-2; D possibly corresponds to TRBD2 (6 bases). CDR3 length equals 12 residues. The V and J ends lost 8 bases and 4 bases respectively, with 8 bases between them. Germline V lookup: CDR1 SNHLY, CDR2 FYNNEI. For the CDR3, the DNA is TGTGCCAGCCGGGGACTCACCGGGGAGCTGTTTTTT. It specifies CASRGLTGELFF.

The genes are TRBV2 and TRBJ1-2, with 9 bases lining up with TRBD1. V was pared by 10 bases and J by 8 bases, with 11 bases of the junction left unmatched. The V gene's germline CDR1 is SNHLY and CDR2 FYNNEI. The CDR3 is 13 residues long. CDR3 sequence: CATSTGGVGGYTF. The CDR3 DNA reads TGTGCCACTAGTACAGGGGGCGTAGGGGGCTACACCTTC.

The rearrangement uses TRBV6-2 or TRBV6-3 and TRBJ2-1; no firm D call. Germline V gene data show CDR1 as MNHEY and CDR2 as SVGEGT. V was cut by 6 bases and J by 6 bases, with 30 bases left in between. There are 19 residues in the CDR3. This CDR3 reads CASSPDSVPLERAPNEQFF. CDR3 bases: TGTGCCAGCAGCCCAGACTCAGTCCCCCTAGAGCGAGCCCCCAATGAGCAGTTCTTC.

The V call is TRBV24-1, the J call TRBJ2-1; TRBD1 matches at 7 bases. The CDR3 spans 20 residues. The germline gives CDR1 KGHDR, CDR2 SFDVKD. The V segment lost 1 base and the J segment 0 bases; nucleotides outside the gene matches: 14. The CDR3 spells CATSDFGGQGGLSSYNEQFF. The CDR3 DNA is TGTGCCACCAGTGATTTTGGGGGCCAAGGGGGCCTCAGCTCCTACAATGAGCAGTTCTTC.

V usage is TRBV6-1 and J usage is TRBJ1-2; D call uncertain. Trimming left V 0 bases short and J 8 bases short, with 13 bases between. This CDR3 contains 14 residues. Germline loops: CDR1 MNHNS, CDR2 SASEGT. Here the CDR3 DNA reads TGTGCCAGCAGTGAAGCGGGAGGCAGGTCGGGCTACACCTTC. Translated: CASSEAGGRSGYTF.